The rows below give T cell receptor beta chains drawn from one sample of a study of blood T cell repertoires in COVID-19. Sequencing used immunoSEQ multiplex PCR; TCRdb keeps in-frame clones, though not all of them. The sample includes under 200,000 clones, about 90% seen only once; the top ten take about 6.5%. The sequenced material came from PBMCs or T cells enriched from blood (not recorded which). These receptors originate from a woman aged 45 to 65 who had recovered from COVID-19. Each CDR3 is given with its conserved first and last residue. D genes are given only for firm matches. A row's size may be missing; if present it is once, few, many or a size class.

V gene: TRBV28
clone size: -
D gene: -
J gene: TRBJ2-7
CDR3 protein: CASSLGAEAYEQYF
CDR3 DNA: TGTGCCAGCAGTTTAGGGGCGGAAGCCTACGAGCAGTACTTC

V gene: TRBV18
clone size: -
D gene: TRBD1
J gene: TRBJ1-2
CDR3 protein: CASSPPSLGQGSDGYTF
CDR3 DNA: TGTGCCAGCTCACCACCAAGCCTAGGACAGGGGTCAGATGGCTACACCTTC

V gene: TRBV27
clone size: -
D gene: -
J gene: TRBJ1-1
CDR3 protein: CASSLSTQGNTEAFF
CDR3 DNA: TGTGCCAGCAGTTTATCAACACAGGGGAACACTGAAGCTTTCTTT

V gene: TRBV7-9
clone size: -
D gene: TRBD1
J gene: TRBJ1-5
CDR3 protein: CASSQGQLNQPQHF
CDR3 DNA: TGTGCCAGCAGCCAGGGACAGCTCAATCAGCCCCAGCATTTT

V gene: TRBV2
clone size: -
D gene: -
J gene: TRBJ2-5
CDR3 protein: CASTPQTPGGTQYF
CDR3 DNA: TGTGCCAGCACCCCCCAAACCCCCGGGGGGACCCAGTACTTC

V gene: TRBV5-1
clone size: -
D gene: -
J gene: TRBJ1-1
CDR3 protein: CASRMSADMNTEAFF
CDR3 DNA: TGCGCCAGCAGGATGTCGGCCGACATGAACACTGAAGCTTTCTTT

V gene: TRBV6-5
clone size: -
D gene: TRBD2
J gene: TRBJ2-3
CDR3 protein: CASTTRREGTDTQYF
CDR3 DNA: TGTGCCAGCACCACCCGGCGGGAGGGAACAGATACGCAGTATTTT

V gene: TRBV5-1
clone size: -
D gene: TRBD2
J gene: TRBJ2-7
CDR3 protein: CASSRGGRASSYEQYF
CDR3 DNA: TGCGCCAGCAGCCGGGGGGGCAGGGCAAGCTCCTACGAGCAGTACTTC

V gene: TRBV9
clone size: -
D gene: -
J gene: TRBJ1-1
CDR3 protein: CASSTRQENTEAFF
CDR3 DNA: TGTGCCAGCAGCACGCGACAGGAAAACACTGAAGCTTTCTTT

V gene: TRBV2
clone size: -
D gene: -
J gene: TRBJ2-1
CDR3 protein: CASNEGGVPGSEQFF
CDR3 DNA: TGTGCCAGCAATGAGGGAGGCGTGCCGGGCAGTGAGCAGTTCTTC

V gene: TRBV16
clone size: -
D gene: -
J gene: TRBJ1-3
CDR3 protein: CASSHRVTGNTIYF
CDR3 DNA: TGTGCCAGCAGCCACAGGGTAACAGGAAACACCATATATTTT

V gene: TRBV7-9
clone size: -
D gene: TRBD2
J gene: TRBJ2-3
CDR3 protein: CASSPLAGVTDTQYF
CDR3 DNA: TGTGCCAGCAGCCCACTAGCGGGAGTGACAGATACGCAGTATTTT

V gene: TRBV18
clone size: -
D gene: TRBD2
J gene: TRBJ2-1
CDR3 protein: CASSGGLAGVNNEQFF
CDR3 DNA: TGTGCCAGCTCCGGGGGCCTAGCGGGAGTGAACAATGAGCAGTTCTTC

V gene: TRBV5-1
clone size: -
D gene: TRBD2
J gene: TRBJ2-3
CDR3 protein: CASSLVLAGANTQYF
CDR3 DNA: TGCGCCAGCAGCTTGGTACTAGCGGGAGCGAATACGCAGTATTTT

V gene: TRBV18
clone size: -
D gene: TRBD2
J gene: TRBJ2-2
CDR3 protein: CASSPLQVASGSLGTGELFF
CDR3 DNA: TGTGCCAGCTCACCATTACAAGTGGCTAGCGGGAGCCTTGGCACCGGGGAGCTGTTTTTT

V gene: TRBV28
clone size: -
D gene: -
J gene: TRBJ2-5
CDR3 protein: CASSADRLLETQYF
CDR3 DNA: TGTGCCAGCAGTGCCGACAGGCTGTTAGAGACCCAGTACTTC

V gene: TRBV19
clone size: -
D gene: -
J gene: TRBJ1-1
CDR3 protein: CASSIWGQGHTEAFF
CDR3 DNA: TGTGCCAGTAGTATTTGGGGCCAGGGGCACACTGAAGCTTTCTTT

V gene: TRBV5-6
clone size: -
D gene: -
J gene: TRBJ1-1
CDR3 protein: CASSLDWRDTEAFF
CDR3 DNA: TGTGCCAGCAGCTTGGACTGGCGGGACACTGAAGCTTTCTTT

V gene: TRBV6-5
clone size: -
D gene: -
J gene: TRBJ1-5
CDR3 protein: CASSYSEAAFYQPQHF
CDR3 DNA: TGTGCCAGCAGTTACTCGGAGGCGGCGTTTTACCAGCCCCAGCATTTT

V gene: TRBV5-1
clone size: -
D gene: -
J gene: TRBJ1-2
CDR3 protein: CASSGGNGDGYTF
CDR3 DNA: TGCGCCAGCAGCGGCGGGAACGGCGATGGCTACACCTTC

V gene: TRBV2
clone size: -
D gene: TRBD2
J gene: TRBJ2-1
CDR3 protein: CASSRKGVAGGHEQFF
CDR3 DNA: TGTGCCAGCAGTCGAAAAGGTGTAGCGGGAGGGCATGAGCAGTTCTTC

V gene: TRBV28
clone size: -
D gene: -
J gene: TRBJ1-2
CDR3 protein: CASSPPQGLNYGYTF
CDR3 DNA: TGTGCCAGCAGTCCACCGCAGGGTCTTAACTATGGCTACACCTTC

V gene: TRBV11-2
clone size: -
D gene: TRBD1
J gene: TRBJ1-4
CDR3 protein: CASSLGDRVGATNEKLFF
CDR3 DNA: TGTGCCAGCAGCTTAGGAGACAGGGTCGGGGCAACTAATGAAAAACTGTTTTTT

V gene: TRBV6-5
clone size: -
D gene: TRBD2
J gene: TRBJ2-1
CDR3 protein: CASSPRLAGANEQFF
CDR3 DNA: TGTGCCAGCAGCCCCCGACTAGCGGGAGCTAATGAGCAGTTCTTC

V gene: TRBV6-5
clone size: -
D gene: TRBD1
J gene: TRBJ1-3
CDR3 protein: CASSLRDREYTIYF
CDR3 DNA: TGTGCCAGCAGTCTCCGGGACAGGGAATACACCATATATTTT

V gene: TRBV5-1
clone size: -
D gene: -
J gene: TRBJ2-7
CDR3 protein: CASSLAGTNYEQYF
CDR3 DNA: TGCGCCAGCAGCCTGGCCGGGACAAACTACGAGCAGTACTTC

V gene: TRBV6-6
clone size: -
D gene: TRBD1
J gene: TRBJ1-1
CDR3 protein: CASSSWDRGDTEAFF
CDR3 DNA: TGTGCCAGCAGTTCCTGGGACAGGGGGGACACTGAAGCTTTCTTT

V gene: TRBV19
clone size: -
D gene: -
J gene: TRBJ1-1
CDR3 protein: CASSKRANSMNTEAFF
CDR3 DNA: TGTGCCAGTAGTAAGAGGGCGAATTCCATGAACACTGAAGCTTTCTTT

V gene: TRBV5-1
clone size: -
D gene: -
J gene: TRBJ2-2
CDR3 protein: CASSPGASNTGELFF
CDR3 DNA: TGCGCCAGCAGCCCAGGGGCTTCGAACACCGGGGAGCTGTTTTTT

V gene: TRBV7-9
clone size: -
D gene: TRBD2
J gene: TRBJ2-1
CDR3 protein: CASSLGIGLAEINEQFF
CDR3 DNA: TGTGCCAGCAGCTTAGGTATAGGACTAGCGGAGATCAATGAGCAGTTCTTC

V gene: TRBV4-2
clone size: -
D gene: -
J gene: TRBJ2-3
CDR3 protein: CASSQTGASTDTQYF
CDR3 DNA: TGTGCCAGCAGCCAAACGGGTGCTAGCACAGATACGCAGTATTTT

V gene: TRBV6-5
clone size: -
D gene: -
J gene: TRBJ2-7
CDR3 protein: CASSYDIGGLEQYF
CDR3 DNA: TGTGCCAGCAGTTATGACATCGGAGGCCTCGAGCAGTACTTC

V gene: TRBV9
clone size: once
D gene: -
J gene: TRBJ1-6
CDR3 protein: CASSVSPGDSPLHF
CDR3 DNA: TGTGCCAGCAGCGTAAGCCCGGGGGATTCACCCCTCCACTTT

V gene: TRBV11-2
clone size: -
D gene: -
J gene: TRBJ2-7
CDR3 protein: CASSLDMGLYEQYF
CDR3 DNA: TGTGCCAGCAGCTTAGATATGGGCCTTTACGAGCAGTACTTC

V gene: TRBV11-2
clone size: once
D gene: -
J gene: TRBJ2-1
CDR3 protein: CASSWEVAEPYNEQFF
CDR3 DNA: TGTGCCAGCAGCTGGGAGGTAGCGGAGCCCTACAATGAGCAGTTCTTC

V gene: TRBV29-1
clone size: many
D gene: -
J gene: TRBJ1-2
CDR3 protein: CSVEGATNYGYTF
CDR3 DNA: TGCAGCGTCGAGGGCGCAACTAACTATGGCTACACCTTC

V gene: TRBV6-5
clone size: -
D gene: -
J gene: TRBJ1-1
CDR3 protein: CASSYSREGTEAFF
CDR3 DNA: TGTGCCAGCAGTTACAGCAGGGAGGGGACTGAAGCTTTCTTT

V gene: TRBV5-1
clone size: -
D gene: TRBD1
J gene: TRBJ1-2
CDR3 protein: CASSLQGADYGYTF
CDR3 DNA: TGCGCCAGCAGCCTACAGGGGGCGGACTATGGCTACACCTTC

V gene: TRBV30
clone size: -
D gene: -
J gene: TRBJ1-1
CDR3 protein: CAWSVREVAFF
CDR3 DNA: TGTGCCTGGAGTGTAAGGGAGGTAGCTTTCTTT

V gene: TRBV3-1/TRBV3-2
clone size: -
D gene: -
J gene: TRBJ2-3
CDR3 protein: CASSRSNTDTQYF
CDR3 DNA: TGTGCCAGCAGCCGAAGCAACACAGATACGCAGTATTTT

V gene: TRBV7-9
clone size: -
D gene: -
J gene: TRBJ2-3
CDR3 protein: CASSFGADGTQYF
CDR3 DNA: TGTGCCAGCAGCTTTGGGGCAGATGGGACGCAGTATTTT

V gene: TRBV28
clone size: -
D gene: TRBD1
J gene: TRBJ1-1
CDR3 protein: CASTRPGQGETEAFF
CDR3 DNA: TGTGCCAGCACGCGCCCCGGACAGGGGGAGACTGAAGCTTTCTTT

V gene: TRBV7-6
clone size: -
D gene: TRBD2
J gene: TRBJ2-5
CDR3 protein: CASSLRLAGGETQYF
CDR3 DNA: TGTGCCAGCAGCTTAAGACTAGCGGGAGGAGAGACCCAGTACTTC

V gene: TRBV18
clone size: -
D gene: -
J gene: TRBJ2-1
CDR3 protein: CASSQGPSSYNEQFF
CDR3 DNA: TGTGCCAGCTCACAGGGGCCGAGCTCCTACAATGAGCAGTTCTTC

V gene: TRBV15
clone size: -
D gene: TRBD1
J gene: TRBJ2-7
CDR3 protein: CATSSARDRDYEQYF
CDR3 DNA: TGTGCCACCAGCAGTGCCCGGGACAGGGACTACGAGCAGTACTTC

V gene: TRBV5-1
clone size: once
D gene: -
J gene: TRBJ1-3
CDR3 protein: CASSPLPSSGNTIYF
CDR3 DNA: TGCGCCAGCAGCCCCCTCCCGAGCTCTGGAAACACCATATATTTT

V gene: TRBV3-1/TRBV3-2
clone size: -
D gene: -
J gene: TRBJ2-1
CDR3 protein: CASSLMRDSAAYNEQFF
CDR3 DNA: TGTGCCAGCAGCCTTATGAGGGACTCGGCTGCCTACAATGAGCAGTTCTTC

V gene: TRBV15
clone size: few
D gene: -
J gene: TRBJ2-1
CDR3 protein: CATSRGTYNEQFF
CDR3 DNA: TGTGCCACCAGCCGCGGGACCTACAATGAGCAGTTCTTC

V gene: TRBV4-1
clone size: -
D gene: -
J gene: TRBJ1-2
CDR3 protein: CASSYRTEGFNYGYTF
CDR3 DNA: TGCGCCAGCAGCTACCGGACAGAGGGGTTTAACTATGGCTACACCTTC

V gene: TRBV29-1
clone size: -
D gene: TRBD1
J gene: TRBJ1-2
CDR3 protein: CSVADPGTDTSMGYTF
CDR3 DNA: TGCAGCGTTGCGGATCCCGGGACAGATACTTCTATGGGCTACACCTTC

V gene: TRBV6-5
clone size: -
D gene: -
J gene: TRBJ1-6
CDR3 protein: CASRTPAGDNSPLHF
CDR3 DNA: TGTGCCAGCAGAACGCCGGCAGGGGATAATTCACCCCTCCACTTT

V gene: TRBV5-4
clone size: -
D gene: -
J gene: TRBJ1-2
CDR3 protein: CASSLPPGYGYTF
CDR3 DNA: TGTGCCAGCAGCCTTCCTCCAGGCTATGGCTACACCTTC